This T cell receptor beta chain was identified in a study of cytomegalovirus exposure and HLA in healthy donors. With regard to this clone: Its target is unknown.

This CDR3 has 11 residues. Trimming cost V 3 bases and J 9 bases, with 6 bases left between them. Looked up from germline, CDR1 is SNHLY and CDR2 is FYNNEI. The donors comprised healthy bone marrow donors. Each donor was nominally healthy when sampled (though unrecorded immune exposures were likely). Amplification used 60 Vbeta primers and 13 Jbeta primers. Clones were read by immunoSEQ multiplex PCR, and TCRdb kept only the in-frame ones, dropping some. The top ten clones hold over 5.5% of a sample with some 120,000 clones, roughly 80% of them seen once. Findings and caveats of the study: Rarity characterized most TCR sequences, yet some public TCRs appeared in many donors. Earlier analysis looked at TCR beta V segments, and most were productive about 90% or about 30% of the time.

This rearrangement joins TRBV2 to TRBJ2-1; D is unresolved. Sequencing was performed on PBMCs. This TCR came from a woman between 40 and 55 years old in good health and CMV-seronegative. The CDR3 DNA sequence: TGTGCCAGCAGTGAGGAGTCTGAGCAGTTCTTC. It specifies CASSEESEQFF.